What follows are 9 T cell receptor beta chains derived from one specimen sequenced in a study of blood T cell repertoires in COVID-19. The table came from immunoSEQ multiplex PCR; TCRdb's copy has only in-frame clones and leaves some out. The sample shows a few hundred thousand clones, 75% to 85% of them seen only once. The specimen was peripheral blood. These receptors were collected from a woman in her thirties or forties who had recovered from COVID-19.

The chain couples TRBV5-1 to TRBJ1-3, with 7 positions matching TRBD1. Germline CDR1 SGHRS, CDR2 YFSETQ. The CDR3 loop spans 15 amino acids. J gave up 4 bases and V 0 bases, and 4 bases lay outside the gene matches. Here the CDR3 reads CASSLEGGWGNTIYF. The DNA for the CDR3 is TGCGCCAGCAGCTTGGAAGGGGGCTGGGGAAACACCATATATTTT. Together with reference TRBV5-1 and TRBJ1-3, the CDR3 gives the full variable domain: KAGVTQTPRYLIKTRGQQVTLSCSPISGHRSVSWYQQTPGQGLQFLFEYFSETQRNKGNFPGRFSGRQFSNSRSEMNVSTLELGDSALYLCASSLEGGWGNTIYFGEGSWLTVV.

The chain has TRBV18 and TRBJ2-4; 7 bases match TRBD1. This CDR3 is built from 14 residues. Per germline, CDR1 KGHSH and CDR2 LQKENI. V lost 3 bases to trimming and J lost 5 bases; unmatched junction nucleotides: 4. This CDR3 is CASSPTGTENIQYF. As DNA, the CDR3 is TGTGCCAGCTCACCGACCGGGACAGAAAACATTCAGTACTTC.

The chain employs TRBV10-3 and TRBJ1-5; D is unclear. Between the trimmed V and J ends, which lost 4 bases and 2 bases, there was a span of 6 bases. Germline lookup yields CDR1 ENHRY and CDR2 SYGVKD. This CDR3 has 13 amino acids. CDR3 sequence reads: CAISVQGNQPQHF. CDR3 nucleotide sequence: TGTGCCATCAGTGTGCAGGGCAATCAGCCCCAGCATTTT.

The chain links TRBV5-1 to TRBJ1-1; the match to TRBD1 covers 10 bases. There are 16 residues in the CDR3. V lost 0 bases to trimming and J lost 1 base; unmatched junction nucleotides: 3. The germline gives CDR1 SGHRS, CDR2 YFSETQ. CDR3 bases: TGCGCCAGCAGCTTGGGTGACAGGGGGCGGAACACTGAAGCTTTCTTT. It translates to CASSLGDRGRNTEAFF.

V and J are TRBV11-2 and TRBJ1-5; D gene unclear. Germline-derived CDR1 and CDR2 are SGHAT and FQNNGV. The CDR3 loop spans 16 amino acids. Trimming removed 1 base from V and 2 bases from J, with 12 bases in between. CDR3 amino acids: CASSLGTTGGNQPQHF. The CDR3 bases are TGTGCCAGCAGCTTAGGAACCACGGGTGGCAATCAGCCCCAGCATTTT.

The genes are TRBV3-1 (or the pseudogene TRBV3-2) and TRBJ2-1; TRBD2 aligns across 7 bases. Germline V gene sequence: CDR1 LGHDT, CDR2 YNNKEL (reference sequence). This CDR3 is built from 14 residues. With V trimmed by 1 base and J by 9 bases, 6 bases remained unmatched. Here the CDR3 reads CASSQVIWEGEQFF. The CDR3 nucleotides are TGTGCCAGCAGCCAAGTTATCTGGGAGGGTGAGCAGTTCTTC.

The V gene is TRBV6-2 or TRBV6-3, the J gene TRBJ2-3, with TRBD2 matching over 7 bases. Germline assignment: CDR1 MNHEY and CDR2 SVGEGT. CDR3 length equals 15 residues. Trimming took 5 bases from V and 4 from J; bases not matched to a gene: 9. The CDR3 bases are TGTGCCAGCAGTCACGCGGGACTAAACGCAGATACGCAGTATTTT. It is translated as CASSHAGLNADTQYF.

The rearrangement links TRBV4-1 to TRBJ1-4; TRBD1 aligns across 7 bases. The germline V gene has CDR1 MGHRA and CDR2 YSYEKL. This CDR3 has 18 residues. Losses at the gene ends were 4 bases for V and 4 bases for J; bases not matched to a gene: 15. CDR3 loop: CASSRIDLTGVDNEKLFF. The DNA for the CDR3 is TGCGCCAGCAGCCGGATAGATTTAACAGGGGTAGATAATGAAAAACTGTTTTTT.

The chain employs TRBV15 and TRBJ2-7; possible D gene TRBD1, 5 bases. From germline, CDR1 is LNHNV and CDR2 YYDKDF (reference sequence). V gave up 0 bases and J gave up 2 bases, with 8 bases separating them. The CDR3 totals 14 residues. CDR3 DNA: TGTGCCACCAGCAGAGAGGGGCTGGCCTACGAGCAGTACTTC. This gives the protein CATSREGLAYEQYF. The whole variable domain, filled in from reference TRBV15 and TRBJ2-7, reads DAMVIQNPRYQVTQFGKPVTLSCSQTLNHNVMYWYQQKSSQAPKLLFHYYDKDFNNEADTPDNFQSRRPNTSFCFLDIRSPGLGDTAMYLCATSREGLAYEQYFGPGTRLTVT.